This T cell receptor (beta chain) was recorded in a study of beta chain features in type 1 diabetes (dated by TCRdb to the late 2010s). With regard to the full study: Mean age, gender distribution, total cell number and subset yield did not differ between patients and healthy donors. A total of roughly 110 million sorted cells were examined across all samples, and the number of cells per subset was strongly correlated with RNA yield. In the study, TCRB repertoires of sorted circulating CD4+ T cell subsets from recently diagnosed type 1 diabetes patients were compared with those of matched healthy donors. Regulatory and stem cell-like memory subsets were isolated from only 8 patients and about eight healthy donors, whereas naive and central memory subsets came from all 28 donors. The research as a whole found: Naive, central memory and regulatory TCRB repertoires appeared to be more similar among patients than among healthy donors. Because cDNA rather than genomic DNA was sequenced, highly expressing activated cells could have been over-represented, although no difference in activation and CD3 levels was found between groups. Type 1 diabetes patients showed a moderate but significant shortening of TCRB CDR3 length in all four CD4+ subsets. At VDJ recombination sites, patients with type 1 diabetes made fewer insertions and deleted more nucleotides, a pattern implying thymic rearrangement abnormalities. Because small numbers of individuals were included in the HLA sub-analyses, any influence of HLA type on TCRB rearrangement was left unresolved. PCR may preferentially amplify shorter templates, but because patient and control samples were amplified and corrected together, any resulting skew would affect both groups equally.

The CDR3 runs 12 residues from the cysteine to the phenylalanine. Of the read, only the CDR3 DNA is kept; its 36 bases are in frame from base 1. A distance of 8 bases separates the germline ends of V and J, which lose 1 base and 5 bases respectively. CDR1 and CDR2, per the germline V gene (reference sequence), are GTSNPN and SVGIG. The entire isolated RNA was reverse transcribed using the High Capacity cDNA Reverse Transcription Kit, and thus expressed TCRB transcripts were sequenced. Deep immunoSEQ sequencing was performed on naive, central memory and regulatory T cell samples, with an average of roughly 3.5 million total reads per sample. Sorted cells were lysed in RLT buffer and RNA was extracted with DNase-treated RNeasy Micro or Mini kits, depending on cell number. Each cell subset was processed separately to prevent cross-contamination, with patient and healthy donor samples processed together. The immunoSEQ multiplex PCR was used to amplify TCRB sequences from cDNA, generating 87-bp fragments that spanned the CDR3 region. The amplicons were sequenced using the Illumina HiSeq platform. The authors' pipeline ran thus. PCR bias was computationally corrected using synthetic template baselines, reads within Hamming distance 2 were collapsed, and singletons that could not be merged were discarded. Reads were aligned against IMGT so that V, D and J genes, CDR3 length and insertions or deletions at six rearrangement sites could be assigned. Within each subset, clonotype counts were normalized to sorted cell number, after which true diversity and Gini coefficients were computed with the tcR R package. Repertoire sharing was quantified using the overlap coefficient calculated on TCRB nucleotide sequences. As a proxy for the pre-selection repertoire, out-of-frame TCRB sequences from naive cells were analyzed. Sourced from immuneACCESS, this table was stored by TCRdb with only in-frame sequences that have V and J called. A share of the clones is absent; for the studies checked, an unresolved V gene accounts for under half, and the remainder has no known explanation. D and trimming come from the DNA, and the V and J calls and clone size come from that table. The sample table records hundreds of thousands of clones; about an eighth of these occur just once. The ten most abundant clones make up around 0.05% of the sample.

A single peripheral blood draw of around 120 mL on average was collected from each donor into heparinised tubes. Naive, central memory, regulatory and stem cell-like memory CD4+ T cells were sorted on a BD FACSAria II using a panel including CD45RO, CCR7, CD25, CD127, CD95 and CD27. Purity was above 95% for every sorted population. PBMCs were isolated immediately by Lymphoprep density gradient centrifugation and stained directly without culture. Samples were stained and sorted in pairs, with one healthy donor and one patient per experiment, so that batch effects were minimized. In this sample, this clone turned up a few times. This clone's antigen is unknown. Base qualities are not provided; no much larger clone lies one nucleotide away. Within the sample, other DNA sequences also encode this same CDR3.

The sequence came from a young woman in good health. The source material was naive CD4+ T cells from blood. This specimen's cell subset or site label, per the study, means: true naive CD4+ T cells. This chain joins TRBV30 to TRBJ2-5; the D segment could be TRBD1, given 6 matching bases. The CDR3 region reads CAWSGGPETQYF. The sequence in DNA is TGTGCCTGGAGTGGGGGGCCGGAGACCCAGTACTTC.